This T cell receptor beta chain came from a study of CD8 T cells in ankylosing spondylitis. Study-level results: Seemingly characteristic of ankylosing spondylitis blood was a TCR beta motif consisting of roughly 8 highly homologous variants. In peripheral blood, disease-linked CD8+ clones occurred at relatively low frequencies.

Quantitative 5'-RACE with molecular barcodes produced the TCR beta libraries. TCRdb re-derived calls from the 5' RACE reads in MiXCR, one entry per CDR3 protein. Among around 250,000 distinct CDR3 sequences listed, about 10% were seen once. Germline CDR1 reads SEHNR; CDR2 reads FQNEAQ (reference sequence). Trimming took 4 bases from V and 5 from J, leaving 17 bases between them. The CDR3 extends over 15 amino acids. Concerning this clonotype itself: The antigen is not known.

V usage is TRBV7-9 and J usage is TRBJ1-1; possible D gene TRBD1, 5 bases. The source material was blood, either unsorted or a sorted T cell fraction (not recorded which). The source is a male donor with ankylosing spondylitis or in good health (not recorded which). CDR3 in amino acids: CASSYGGPSVTEAFF. In DNA form, the CDR3 reads TGTGCCAGCAGCTATGGGGGACCGTCTGTTACTGAAGCTTTCTTT.